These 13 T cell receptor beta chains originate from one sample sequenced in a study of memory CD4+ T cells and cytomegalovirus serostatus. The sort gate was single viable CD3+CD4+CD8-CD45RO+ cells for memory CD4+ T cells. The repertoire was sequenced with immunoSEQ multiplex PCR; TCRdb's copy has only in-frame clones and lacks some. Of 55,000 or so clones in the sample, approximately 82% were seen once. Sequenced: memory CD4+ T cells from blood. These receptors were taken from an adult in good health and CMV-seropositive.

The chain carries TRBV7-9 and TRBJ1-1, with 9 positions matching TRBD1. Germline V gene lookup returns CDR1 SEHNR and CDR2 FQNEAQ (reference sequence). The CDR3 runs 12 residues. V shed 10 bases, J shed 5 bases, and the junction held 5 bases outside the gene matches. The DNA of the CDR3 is TGTGCCACCCCCGGGACAGGGACTGAAGCTTTCTTT. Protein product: CATPGTGTEAFF.

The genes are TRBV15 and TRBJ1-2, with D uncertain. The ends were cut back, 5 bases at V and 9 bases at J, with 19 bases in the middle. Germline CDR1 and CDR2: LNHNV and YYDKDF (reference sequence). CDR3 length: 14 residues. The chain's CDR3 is CATSSRGNRNSYTF. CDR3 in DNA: TGTGCCACCAGCTCAAGAGGAAACCGAAATAGCTACACCTTC.

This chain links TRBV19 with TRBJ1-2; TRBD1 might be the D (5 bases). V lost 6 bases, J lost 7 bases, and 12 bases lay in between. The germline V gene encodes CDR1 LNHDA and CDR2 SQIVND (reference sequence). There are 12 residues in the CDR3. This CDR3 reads CASRFRQGGYTF. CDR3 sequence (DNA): TGTGCCAGTAGGTTCCGGCAGGGTGGCTACACCTTC.

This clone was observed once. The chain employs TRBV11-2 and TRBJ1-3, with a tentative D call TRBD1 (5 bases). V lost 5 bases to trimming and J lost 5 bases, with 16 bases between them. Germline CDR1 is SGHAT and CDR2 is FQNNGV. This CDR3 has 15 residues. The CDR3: CASSQSGQGRNTIYF. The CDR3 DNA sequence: TGTGCCAGCAGCCAATCCGGACAAGGAAGAAACACCATATATTTT.

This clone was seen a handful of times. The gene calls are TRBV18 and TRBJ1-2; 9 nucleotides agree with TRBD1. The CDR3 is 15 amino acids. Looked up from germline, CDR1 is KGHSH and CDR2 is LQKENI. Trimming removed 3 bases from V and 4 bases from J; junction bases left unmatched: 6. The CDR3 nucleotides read TGTGCCAGCTCACCGGACTTGACAGGGGGCTATGGCTACACCTTC. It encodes CASSPDLTGGYGYTF. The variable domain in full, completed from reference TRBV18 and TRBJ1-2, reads NAGVMQNPRHLVRRRGQEARLRCSPMKGHSHVYWYRQLPEEGLKFMVYLQKENIIDESGMPKERFSAEFPKEGPSILRIQQVVRGDSAAYFCASSPDLTGGYGYTFGSGTRLTVV.

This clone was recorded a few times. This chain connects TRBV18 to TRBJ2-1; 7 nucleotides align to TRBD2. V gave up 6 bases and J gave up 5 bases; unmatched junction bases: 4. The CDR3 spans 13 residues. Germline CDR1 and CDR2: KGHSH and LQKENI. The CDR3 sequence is CASSTSVDNEQFF. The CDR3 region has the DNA TGTGCCAGCTCCACTAGCGTGGACAATGAGCAGTTCTTC.

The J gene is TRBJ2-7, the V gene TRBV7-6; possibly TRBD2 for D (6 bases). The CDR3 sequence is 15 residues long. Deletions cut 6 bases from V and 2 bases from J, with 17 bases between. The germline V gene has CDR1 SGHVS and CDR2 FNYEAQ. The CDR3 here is CASSTYRDFAYEQYF. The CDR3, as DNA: TGTGCCAGCAGTACCTACCGGGACTTCGCCTACGAGCAGTACTTC.

CDR3 nucleotides: TGTGCCACCAGCAGACTCTCCGTCCGGGACAGCCAGTTCTTC. It translates to CATSRLSVRDSQFF. The chain joins TRBV15 to TRBJ2-1; 7 bases match TRBD1. CDR1 is LNHNV, CDR2 YYDKDF, per germline (reference sequence). This CDR3 has 14 residues. J lost 13 bases, V lost 2 bases, and 11 bases had no gene match.

DNA of the CDR3: TGTGCCAGTTCCAGGGCGCTGGACACCGGGGAGCTGTTTTTT. Translation gives CASSRALDTGELFF. The J gene is TRBJ2-2, the V gene TRBV19; D is perhaps TRBD1 (5 bases). Trimming cost V 8 bases and J 3 bases, with 13 bases left between them. CDR3 length: 14 amino acids. Germline values: CDR1 LNHDA, CDR2 SQIVND (reference sequence).

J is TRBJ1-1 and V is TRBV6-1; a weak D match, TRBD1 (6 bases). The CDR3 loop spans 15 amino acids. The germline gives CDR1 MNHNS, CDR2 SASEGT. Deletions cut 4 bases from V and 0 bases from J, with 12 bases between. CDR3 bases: TGTGCCAGCAGTGTCCAAGGGGACATGAACACTGAAGCTTTCTTT. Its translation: CASSVQGDMNTEAFF.

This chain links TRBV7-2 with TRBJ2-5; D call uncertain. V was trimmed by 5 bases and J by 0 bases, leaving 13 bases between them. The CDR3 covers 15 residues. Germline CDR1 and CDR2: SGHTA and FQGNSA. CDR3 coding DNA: TGTGCCAGCAGCGGGTCCAGGCTCTACCAAGAGACCCAGTACTTC. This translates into CASSGSRLYQETQYF.

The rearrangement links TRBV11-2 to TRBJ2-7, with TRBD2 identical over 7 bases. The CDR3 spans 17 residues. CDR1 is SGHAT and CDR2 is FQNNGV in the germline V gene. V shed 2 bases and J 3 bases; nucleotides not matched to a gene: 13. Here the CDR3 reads CASSLPGQRLAFYEQYF. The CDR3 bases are TGTGCCAGCAGCTTACCCGGTCAGAGACTAGCATTCTACGAGCAGTACTTC.

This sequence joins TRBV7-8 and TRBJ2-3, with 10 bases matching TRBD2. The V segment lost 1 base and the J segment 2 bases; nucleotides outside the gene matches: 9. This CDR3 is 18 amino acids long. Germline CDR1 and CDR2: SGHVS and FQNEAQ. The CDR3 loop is CASSLVGLAGGLTDTQYF. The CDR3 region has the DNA TGTGCCAGCAGCTTAGTGGGTTTAGCGGGGGGCCTCACAGATACGCAGTATTTT.